The 5 T cell receptor beta chains reported below all come from one sample, sequenced in a study of shared clonotypes between healthy human individuals. TCRdb keeps only in-frame clones here, not all; method: immunoSEQ multiplex PCR. This table has about 820,000 clones, more than 85% appearing once. Naivety among CD8 cells was defined by CD45RO negativity and positive CCR7 selection, thereby excluding terminally differentiated effector memory CD45RA+ cells. Material for sequencing was naive CD8+ T cells sorted from blood. All receptors derive from a man between 25 and 39 years old in good health.

The rearrangement links TRBV7-2 to TRBJ2-1; possible D gene TRBD1, 5 bases. Germline V CDR1 and CDR2: SGHTA, FQGNSA. The CDR3 has 15 amino acids. V lost 5 bases and J 5 bases, leaving 16 bases between the germline ends. The CDR3 DNA is TGTGCCAGCAGCCCCTACACGACAGAGCACAATGAGCAGTTCTTC. Translation: CASSPYTTEHNEQFF. The entire variable domain, with the rest obtained from reference TRBV7-2 and TRBJ2-1, is as follows: GAGVSQSPSNKVTEKGKDVELRCDPISGHTALYWYRQSLGQGLEFLIYFQGNSAPDKSGLPSDRFSAERTGGSVSTLTIQRTQQEDSAVYLCASSPYTTEHNEQFFGPGTRLTVL.

Comments on this clone: One junction end does not reproduce the germline sequence, and a read error may be involved. The chain employs TRBV5-1 and TRBJ2-3; D uncertain. Germline-derived CDR1 and CDR2 are SGHRS and YFSETQ. This CDR3 contains 13 residues. DNA for the CDR3: TGCGCCAGCAGCTTTCGGGCCCCAGAGACGCAGTATTTT. Encoded protein: CASSFRAPETQYF.

This chain joins TRBV19 and TRBJ2-1, with 8 bases lining up with TRBD1. J was trimmed by 8 bases and V by 6 bases; bases with no gene match: 12. CDR3 size: 15 residues. Germline loops: CDR1 LNHDA, CDR2 SQIVND (reference sequence). The CDR3, as DNA: TGTGCCAGTAGGTTCGTCAGGGGGCTTGGCGATGAGCAGTTCTTC. Protein product: CASRFVRGLGDEQFF.

This sequence joins TRBV5-6 and TRBJ2-2; D is perhaps TRBD1 or TRBD2 (5 bases each). Germline values: CDR1 SGHDT, CDR2 YYEEEE. The CDR3 is 16 residues long. Trimming cost V 0 bases and J 6 bases, with 15 bases left between them. The CDR3 is CASSLVAQGNAGELFF. CDR3 DNA: TGTGCCAGCAGCTTGGTAGCGCAGGGTAACGCCGGGGAGCTGTTTTTT.

This chain links TRBV21-1 with TRBJ1-1. TRBV21-1 is shown as a pseudogene. The CDR3 covers 15 residues. CDR3 in DNA: TGTGCCAGCAGCAAAGGAGGAGAAGGGAACGCTGAAGCTTTCTTT. Encoded protein: CASSKGGEGNAEAFF.